The clone carrying this TCR beta chain turned up a few times. The target antigen is unknown. A J-beta primer mix and a sample-barcoded 5' primer were used in a second PCR of about 7 to 12 cycles. Using its own MiXCR run on the 5' RACE reads, TCRdb lists one record per CDR3 protein. In the table there are about 800,000 distinct CDR3 sequences, just under 25% of which are singletons. This CDR3 comprises 13 residues. The trim removed 5 bases at V and 12 bases at J, leaving 11 bases unmatched. The germline V gene has CDR1 SGHTA and CDR2 FQGTGA. This record comes from a study of blood T cells in healthy people across ages. Overall study findings and caveats: Estimates drawn from one million T cells were deemed to understate diversity. A strong correlation between TCR beta diversity and naive T cell percentage was seen.

These data were also filed under a second study, of T cells of mothers and their children. In that study: Study donors consisted of three healthy Caucasian mothers and their six children. The output of TCR recombination is shaped by thymic selection similarly in related and unrelated pairs.

The TCR originated in a boy aged 5-17 years in good health. The chain carries TRBV7-3 and TRBJ2-3; the match to TRBD2 covers 7 bases. Sequencing input: blood. The CDR3 DNA reads TGTGCCAGCAGCCCCATCATGGGGGGGGTTCAGTATTTT. Residues: CASSPIMGGVQYF.